The T cell receptor (beta chain) under discussion was sequenced for a study of technical replicates of blood from a handful of donors. V was clipped by 0 bases and J by 0 bases, with 8 bases between them. The CDR3 covers 16 residues. Germline loops: CDR1 MNHEY, CDR2 SVGAGI. Assay used: immunoSEQ multiplex PCR; TCRdb lists only in-frame clones, some missing. The sample shows some 80,000 clones, roughly four fifths of them seen only once. The chain combines TRBV6-5 with TRBJ2-2, with D perhaps TRBD2 (6 bases). Sequenced material: PBMCs. The TCR sequence derives from a human donor in good health. Some clones in this sample may be carry-over from other donors' samples. This CDR3 reads CASSYSPGANTGELFF. DNA for the CDR3: TGTGCCAGCAGTTACTCCCCGGGGGCGAACACCGGGGAGCTGTTTTTT.